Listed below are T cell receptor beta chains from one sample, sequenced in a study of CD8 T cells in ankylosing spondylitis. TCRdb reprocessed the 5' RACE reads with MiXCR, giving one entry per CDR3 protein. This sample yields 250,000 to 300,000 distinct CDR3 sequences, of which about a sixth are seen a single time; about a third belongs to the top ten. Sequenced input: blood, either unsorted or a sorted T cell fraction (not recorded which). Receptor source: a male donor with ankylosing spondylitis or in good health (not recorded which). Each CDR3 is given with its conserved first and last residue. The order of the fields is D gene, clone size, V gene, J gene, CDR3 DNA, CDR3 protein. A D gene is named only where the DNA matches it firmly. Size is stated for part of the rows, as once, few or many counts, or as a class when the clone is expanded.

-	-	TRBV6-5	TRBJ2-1	TGTGCCAGCAGTTACGAACCCACTTATTCCTACAATGAGCAGTTCTTC	CASSYEPTYSYNEQFF
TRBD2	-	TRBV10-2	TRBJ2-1	TGCGCCAGCAGTGAGCCAGTAGCGGGAGTGACGGATGAGCAGTTCTTC	CASSEPVAGVTDEQFF
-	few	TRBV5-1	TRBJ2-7	TGCGCCAGCAGCTTTGAAGGGGGAGACGCCTCGACCTTTTACGAGCAGTACTTC	CASSFEGGDASTFYEQYF
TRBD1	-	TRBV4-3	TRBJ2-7	TGCGCCAGCAGCCAAGATCGGGACAGGGCATCCTACGAGCAGTACTTC	CASSQDRDRASYEQYF
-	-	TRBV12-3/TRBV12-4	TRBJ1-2	TGTGCCAGCAGTTTAGGGGTTGGCTACACCTTC	CASSLGVGYTF
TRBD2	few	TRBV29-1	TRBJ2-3	TGCAGCGTTGTTTCTAGCGGCTCCACAGATACGCAGTATTTT	CSVVSSGSTDTQYF
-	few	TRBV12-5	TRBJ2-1	TGTGCTAGTGGTCCCGCCCCCTGGGGCGCGAATGAGCAGTTCTTC	CASGPAPWGANEQFF
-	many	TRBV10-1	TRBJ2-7	TGCGCCAGCAGTGAGGGGAGGACCCCATCCTACGAGCAGTACTTC	CASSEGRTPSYEQYF
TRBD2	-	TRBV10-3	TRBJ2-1	TGTGCCATCGGAAGACTAGCGGACCCCAGCGCCTACAATGAGCAGTTCTTC	CAIGRLADPSAYNEQFF
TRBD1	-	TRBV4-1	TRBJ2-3	TGCGCCAGCAGCCAAGATTGGGACAGGTCGGGAGATACGCAGTATTTT	CASSQDWDRSGDTQYF
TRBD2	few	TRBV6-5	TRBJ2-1	TGTGCCAGCAGTTACACTAGCGGAAACAATGAGCAGTTCTTC	CASSYTSGNNEQFF
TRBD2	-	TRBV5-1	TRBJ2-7	TGCGCCAGCAGCTTGGAGGAGCTAGCGGGAGCAAGGGAGCAGTACTTC	CASSLEELAGAREQYF
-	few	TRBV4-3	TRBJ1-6	TGCGCCAGCAGCCAAGATGACGCGGGGATCAGTAATTCACCCCTCCACTTT	CASSQDDAGISNSPLHF
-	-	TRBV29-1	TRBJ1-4	TGCAGCGTTGAAGGTCCCAGTCAATCGGTATTCGGCGAAAAACTGTTTTTT	CSVEGPSQSVFGEKLFF
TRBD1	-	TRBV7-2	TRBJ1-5	TGTGCCAGCAGCACCGGGACAGGGTATAGCAATCAGCCCCAGCATTTT	CASSTGTGYSNQPQHF
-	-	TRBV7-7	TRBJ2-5	TGTGCTAGCAGCTTAGGCGACGACAGGCTGGGAGAGACCCAGTACTTC	CASSLGDDRLGETQYF
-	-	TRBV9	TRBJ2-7	TGTGCCAGCAGCCCAGCAGGCAATGAGCAGTACTTC	CASSPAGNEQYF
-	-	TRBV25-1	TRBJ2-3	TGTGCCAGCAGTGTCCATGAAACCGGGTCAGATACGCAGTATTTT	CASSVHETGSDTQYF
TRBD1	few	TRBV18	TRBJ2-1	TGTGCCAGCTCACCTAGGGACAGCCACTACAATGAGCAGTTCTTC	CASSPRDSHYNEQFF
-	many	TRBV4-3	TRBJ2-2	TGCGCCAGCAGCCAAGATGGCGGAGGGGACACCGGGGAGCTGTTTTTT	CASSQDGGGDTGELFF
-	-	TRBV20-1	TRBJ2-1	TGCAGTGCTAGACAACATGAGCAGTTCTTC	CSARQHEQFF
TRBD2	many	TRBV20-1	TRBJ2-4	TGCAGTGCTGAGACTAGCGGAGTGATAGACATTCAGTACTTC	CSAETSGVIDIQYF
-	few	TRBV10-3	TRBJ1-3	TGTGCCATCAGTGACTTAGACGAGCAGACCATATATTTT	CAISDLDEQTIYF
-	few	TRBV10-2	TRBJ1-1	TGCGCCAGCAGTGAGTCGTGGAGGGGTGAAGCTTTCTTT	CASSESWRGEAFF
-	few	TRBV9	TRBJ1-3	TGTGCCAGCAGCCCTACAGGAAGGGCCTCTGGAAACACCATATATTTT	CASSPTGRASGNTIYF
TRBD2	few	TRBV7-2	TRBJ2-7	TGTGCCAGCAGCTTTACGGGAGGAGGGCCCTACGAGCAGTACTTC	CASSFTGGGPYEQYF
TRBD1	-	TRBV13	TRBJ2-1	TGTGCCAGCAGCTTAGGCGCCGGGACAGGGTGGTACAATGAGCAGTTCTTC	CASSLGAGTGWYNEQFF
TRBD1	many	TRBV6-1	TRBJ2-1	TGTGCCGTACGGGGACAGGGGGGCTACAATGAGCAGTTCTTC	CAVRGQGGYNEQFF
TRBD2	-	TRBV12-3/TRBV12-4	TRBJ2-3	TGTGCCAGCAGTATGCTAGCGGGGGGAGATACGCAGTATTTT	CASSMLAGGDTQYF
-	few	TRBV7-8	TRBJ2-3	TGTGCCAGCAGCTTAGGGGACGGTCCTAACACAGATACGCAGTATTTT	CASSLGDGPNTDTQYF
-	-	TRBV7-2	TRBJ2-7	TGTGCCAGCAGCCCAGACCTAGGGACGGCTGAATCCTACGAGCAGTACTTC	CASSPDLGTAESYEQYF
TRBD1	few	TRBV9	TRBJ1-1	TGTGCCAGCAGCGTAGCACAGGGGGCCACTGAAGCTTTCTTT	CASSVAQGATEAFF
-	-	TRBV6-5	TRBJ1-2	TGTGCCAGCAGTTACTCGCTAGGGGTCGTGTCCTATGGCTACACCTTC	CASSYSLGVVSYGYTF
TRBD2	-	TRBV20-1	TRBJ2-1	TGCAGTGCCAGGAGTCCTATAGCGGGAAAATCCTACAATGAGCAGTTCTTC	CSARSPIAGKSYNEQFF
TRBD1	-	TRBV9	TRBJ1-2	TGTGCCAGCAGCGTCGCCCCCCCAGGGGGCCGTAACTATGGCTACACCTTC	CASSVAPPGGRNYGYTF
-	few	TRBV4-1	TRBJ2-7	TGCGCCAGCAGCCAAGAGTACCGAATAACCTACGAGCAGTACTTC	CASSQEYRITYEQYF
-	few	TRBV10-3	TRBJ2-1	TGTGCCATTCGACAGGCCCCGAGCTCCTACAATGAGCAGTTCTTC	CAIRQAPSSYNEQFF
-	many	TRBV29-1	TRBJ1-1	TGCAGCGTTCCGGACATTAACACTGAAGCTTTCTTT	CSVPDINTEAFF
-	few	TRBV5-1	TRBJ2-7	TGCGCCAGCAGCTTGGATAGGGATTATTACGAGCAGTACTTC	CASSLDRDYYEQYF
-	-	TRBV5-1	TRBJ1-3	TGCGCCAGCAGCTGGGTCTTCGGGCAGGGAAACACCATATATTTT	CASSWVFGQGNTIYF
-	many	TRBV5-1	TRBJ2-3	TGCGCCAGCAGCTCAGGGGTGGGCACAGATACGCAGTATTTT	CASSSGVGTDTQYF
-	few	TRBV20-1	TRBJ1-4	TGCAGTGCTAGAGATTGGGGCACAATACGTCCCGAAGAAAAACTGTTTTTT	CSARDWGTIRPEEKLFF
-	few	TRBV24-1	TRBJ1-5	TGTGCCACCTCAAAGACCGGGGTAGGGGATCAGCCCCAGCATTTT	CATSKTGVGDQPQHF
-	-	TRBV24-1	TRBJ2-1	TGTGCCACCAGTGATAAAGGACTCCGTGAGCAGTTCTTC	CATSDKGLREQFF
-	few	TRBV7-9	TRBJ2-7	TGTGCCAGTTCTTCCCGGGACGGACCCTACGAGCAGTACTTC	CASSSRDGPYEQYF
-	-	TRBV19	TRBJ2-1	TGTGCCAGTACCGGGACGGTCTACAATGAGCAGTTCTTC	CASTGTVYNEQFF
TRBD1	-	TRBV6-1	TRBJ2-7	TGTGCCAGCGGGGATGGGACAGGGGGCTTCTTCGAGCAGTACTTC	CASGDGTGGFFEQYF
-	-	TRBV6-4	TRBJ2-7	TGTGCCAGCAGTGAAGATCTCTTGGTCAACGAGCAGTACTTC	CASSEDLLVNEQYF
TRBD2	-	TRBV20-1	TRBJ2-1	TGCAGTGCTAGGCGGGCGGGGGGGATCAATGAGCAGTTCTTC	CSARRAGGINEQFF
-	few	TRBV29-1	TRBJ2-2	TGCAGCGTTATAGGTCAGAACACCGGGGAGCTGTTTTTT	CSVIGQNTGELFF
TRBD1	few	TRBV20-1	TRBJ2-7	TGCAGTGCTAGGTCTCAGGGGGATTACGAGCAGTACTTC	CSARSQGDYEQYF